The clone carrying this TCR beta chain showed up many times. Its antigen remains unknown. These data originate in a study of T-cell reconstitution after alpha-beta-depleted transplantation in children. For TCRbeta, the library was prepared with unique molecular identifiers. TCRdb re-analysed the PCR reads in MiXCR, keeping a single row per CDR3 protein. The repertoire consists of 220,000 or so distinct CDR3 sequences, with around 7.5% occurring once and the leading ten covering roughly 6%. General study findings and limits: At one year after transplant, newly produced T cells mostly accounted for T-cell counts and diversity. Several patients had high TCRbeta diversity at day 60; it came from surviving recipient T cells and thymic progenitors. Alpha-beta T cells present about two months after transplant were reported to originate from several hundred expanded graft clones.

The clonotype comes from a male patient younger than 18 who had a stem cell transplant for acute lymphoblastic leukemia, so the T cells may come from the graft donor. Sequences were derived from PBMCs, mostly from graft donor cells, sampled 180 days after TCRalphabeta/CD19-depleted stem cell transplant.

The CDR3 is CASSLGERDPDNEQFF. The CDR3 DNA reads as TGCGCCAGCAGCTTGGGGGAGCGGGACCCTGACAATGAGCAGTTCTTC. This rearrangement joins TRBV5-1 to TRBJ2-1; TRBD2 agrees at 7 bases. Germline V lookup: CDR1 SGHRS, CDR2 YFSETQ. The CDR3 loop spans 16 amino acids. Trimming removed 0 bases from V and 5 bases from J; junction bases left unmatched: 8. Variable domain in full (rest from reference TRBV5-1 and TRBJ2-1): KAGVTQTPRYLIKTRGQQVTLSCSPISGHRSVSWYQQTPGQGLQFLFEYFSETQRNKGNFPGRFSGRQFSNSRSEMNVSTLELGDSALYLCASSLGERDPDNEQFFGPGTRLTVL.